Listed below are T cell receptor beta chains from one sample, sequenced in a study of blood T cell repertoires in COVID-19. TCRdb keeps only in-frame clones here, not all; method: immunoSEQ multiplex PCR. The sample holds around 140,000 clones, over 70% seen once. Material for sequencing was peripheral blood. The receptors stem from a woman in her sixties or seventies with acute or convalescent COVID-19. The CDR3 runs from the conserved cysteine through the conserved F or W. D genes are given only for firm matches. Some rows mark clone size as missing; the rest say once, few, many or name a class of expanded clone.

d_gene: TRBD1
abundance: .
j_gene: TRBJ2-6
v_gene: TRBV3-1/TRBV3-2
CDR3aa: CASTPRQGATGANVLTF
CDR3nt: TGTGCCAGCACCCCGAGACAGGGGGCAACTGGGGCCAACGTCCTGACTTTC

d_gene: .
abundance: .
j_gene: TRBJ2-7
v_gene: TRBV2
CDR3aa: CASKRDIPYEQYF
CDR3nt: TGTGCCAGCAAGCGGGACATCCCCTACGAGCAGTACTTC

d_gene: .
abundance: .
j_gene: TRBJ2-7
v_gene: TRBV4-1
CDR3aa: CASSPLGGIYEQYF
CDR3nt: TGCGCCAGCAGCCCTCTAGGAGGGATCTACGAGCAGTACTTC

d_gene: TRBD2
abundance: .
j_gene: TRBJ2-1
v_gene: TRBV27
CDR3aa: CASSSLAGGSGNEQFF
CDR3nt: TGTGCCAGCAGTTCCCTAGCGGGAGGATCGGGTAATGAGCAGTTCTTC

d_gene: .
abundance: .
j_gene: TRBJ1-4
v_gene: TRBV6-6
CDR3aa: CASSRTDGLEKLFF
CDR3nt: TGTGCCAGCAGTCGCACGGACGGACTCGAAAAACTGTTTTTT

d_gene: .
abundance: .
j_gene: TRBJ1-1
v_gene: TRBV7-3
CDR3aa: CASSAGGAADAAFF
CDR3nt: TGTGCCAGCAGCGCCGGAGGGGCGGCGGATGCGGCTTTCTTT

d_gene: TRBD1
abundance: once
j_gene: TRBJ1-6
v_gene: TRBV28
CDR3aa: CASRARTGGNSPLHF
CDR3nt: TGTGCCAGCAGAGCCAGGACAGGGGGCAATTCACCCCTCCACTTT

d_gene: TRBD2
abundance: .
j_gene: TRBJ2-3
v_gene: TRBV24-1
CDR3aa: CATGLAGSTDTQYF
CDR3nt: TGTGCCACTGGACTAGCGGGAAGCACAGATACGCAGTATTTT

d_gene: .
abundance: .
j_gene: TRBJ1-5
v_gene: TRBV19
CDR3aa: CASSITGTRGSNQPQHF
CDR3nt: TGTGCCAGTAGTATAACCGGGACCAGGGGTAGCAATCAGCCCCAGCATTTT

d_gene: TRBD1
abundance: .
j_gene: TRBJ2-7
v_gene: TRBV2
CDR3aa: CASRGTVYEQYF
CDR3nt: TGTGCCAGCAGGGGGACAGTCTACGAGCAGTACTTC

d_gene: TRBD2
abundance: .
j_gene: TRBJ2-5
v_gene: TRBV5-5
CDR3aa: CASSSGLATRETQYF
CDR3nt: TGTGCCAGCAGCTCTGGACTAGCGACACGCGAGACCCAGTACTTC